The 27 T cell receptor beta chains presented below share a single source sample, sequenced in a study of metastatic and nonmetastatic thyroid tumors. TCRdb reanalyzed the PCR reads with MiXCR. The sample lists over 25,000 clones, over 15% occurring once. Patients were all untreated before their thyroid surgery. The source material was blood. Every receptor here comes from a female donor with papillary thyroid cancer or a benign thyroid nodule (not recorded which). Some clones in this sample may be carry-over from other donors' samples.

This clone was seen many times. The genes are TRBV11-2 and TRBJ2-7, with D unclear. Germline CDR1 SGHAT, CDR2 FQNNGV. V lost 7 bases, J lost 4 bases, and 17 bases lay in between. The CDR3 runs to 14 residues. The CDR3 DNA follows: TGTGCCAGCACTAAAACGGGCGGCGGTTACGAGCAGTACTTC. Its translation is CASTKTGGGYEQYF.

This clone was detected ten times or more. The chain has TRBV20-1 and TRBJ1-1; D unclear. V lost 0 bases to trimming and J lost 4 bases, with 9 bases between them. Germline V gene lookup returns CDR1 DFQATT and CDR2 SNEGSKA (reference sequence). The CDR3 is 13 residues long. The CDR3 bases are TGCAGTGCTAGAGATCTCCGCGGCACTGAAGCTTTCTTT. As protein: CSARDLRGTEAFF.

This clone showed up just a few times. The chain carries TRBV28 and TRBJ1-5, with TRBD1 as a possible D gene (5 bases). The length of the CDR3 is 16 residues. Germline V CDR1 and CDR2: MDHEN, SYDVKM. V was clipped by 5 bases and J by 6 bases, with 20 bases between them. The CDR3 reads CASSNATGKGVQPQHF. The CDR3 nucleotides read TGTGCCAGCAGTAACGCGACCGGGAAAGGGGTTCAGCCCCAGCATTTT.

This clone has only a few counts. CDR3 DNA: TGTGCCAGCAGTGAAGGGCAGGAACATGGCTACACCTTC. As protein: CASSEGQEHGYTF. The chain uses TRBV2 and TRBJ1-2; D remains unclear. Trimming stripped 1 base from V and 6 bases from J, with 9 bases between. Germline values: CDR1 SNHLY, CDR2 FYNNEI. This CDR3 is built from 13 residues. Complete variable domain (other parts from reference TRBV2 and TRBJ1-2): EPEVTQTPSHQVTQMGQEVILRCVPISNHLYFYWYRQILGQKVEFLVSFYNNEISEKSEIFDDQFSVERPDGSNFTLKIRSTKLEDSAMYFCASSEGQEHGYTFGSGTRLTVV.

Ten or more counts support this clone. The chain recombines TRBV19 with TRBJ1-5; 11 bases align to TRBD1. This CDR3 comprises 16 residues. V dropped 4 bases and J dropped 3; count of bases not matched to a gene: 5. The germline gives CDR1 LNHDA, CDR2 SQIVND (reference sequence). CDR3 region: CASSTRDRGINQPQHF. CDR3 DNA sequence: TGTGCCAGTAGTACCCGGGACAGGGGGATCAATCAGCCCCAGCATTTT. Looking up the rest from reference TRBV19 and TRBJ1-5 gives the full variable domain: DGGITQSPKYLFRKEGQNVTLSCEQNLNHDAMYWYRQDPGQGLRLIYYSQIVNDFQKGDIAEGYSVSREKKESFPLTVTSAQKNPTAFYLCASSTRDRGINQPQHFGDGTRLSIL.

This chain links TRBV20-1 with TRBJ1-5; D gene uncertain. The V end lost 0 bases, the J end lost 3 bases, and 6 bases lay between the germline ends. The CDR3 has 13 residues. Per germline, CDR1 DFQATT and CDR2 SNEGSKA (reference sequence). The CDR3 loop reads CSAREQNNQPQHF. The CDR3 coding sequence is TGCAGTGCTAGAGAACAGAACAATCAGCCCCAGCATTTT.

The rearrangement links TRBV12-3 or TRBV12-4 to TRBJ2-1, with a possible D match to TRBD2 (5 bases). Trimming left V 7 bases short and J 7 bases short, with 17 bases between. This CDR3 spans 14 amino acids. CDR3 sequence reads: CASTVEGTQNEQFF. DNA of the CDR3: TGTGCCAGCACTGTTGAGGGAACACAGAATGAGCAGTTCTTC.

This clone was seen repeatedly, ten times or more. The gene calls are TRBV5-4 and TRBJ2-7; TRBD2 matches at 8 bases. V shed 6 bases and J 0 bases; nucleotides not matched to a gene: 11. CDR1 and CDR2 (germline): SGHNT, YYREEE (reference sequence). The length of the CDR3 is 16 residues. The CDR3: CASTPQAGGFSYEQYF. The CDR3 region has the DNA TGTGCCAGCACTCCCCAGGCGGGGGGCTTCTCCTACGAGCAGTACTTC. Full variable domain (rest looked up from reference TRBV5-4 and TRBJ2-7): ETGVTQSPTHLIKTRGQQVTLRCSSQSGHNTVSWYQQALGQGPQFIFQYYREEENGRGNFPPRFSGLQFPNYSSELNVNALELDDSALYLCASTPQAGGFSYEQYFGPGTRLTVT.

This clone was picked up many times. The rearrangement links TRBV13 to TRBJ2-5, with 9 bases aligning to TRBD2. The germline CDR1 and CDR2 sequences are PRHDT and FYEKMQ (reference sequence). V lost 0 bases and J lost 2; bases outside the gene matches: 4. CDR3 size: 16 residues. CDR3 loop: CASSLGLAGGQETQYF. CDR3 DNA sequence: TGTGCCAGCAGCTTAGGCTTGGCGGGGGGGCAAGAGACCCAGTACTTC.

This clone has a count of ten or more. The chain is built from TRBV12-3 or TRBV12-4 and TRBJ1-1; no clear D gene. This CDR3 is built from 14 residues. V lost 7 bases to trimming and J lost 0 bases, with 12 bases between them. CDR3 nucleotide sequence: TGTGCCAGCACCCAAGGAGGAATGAACACTGAAGCTTTCTTT. Its translation: CASTQGGMNTEAFF.

This clone was seen ten or more times. The J gene is TRBJ2-1, the V gene TRBV20-1, with D perhaps TRBD2 (6 bases). CDR1 DFQATT and CDR2 SNEGSKA come from the germline V gene (reference sequence). Trimming removed 3 bases from V and 3 bases from J, with 15 bases in between. The length of the CDR3 is 15 residues. The chain's CDR3 is CSASTGEVNYNEQFF. The CDR3 region has the DNA TGCAGTGCTAGCACCGGGGAGGTTAACTACAATGAGCAGTTCTTC.

This clone occurred many times. The chain combines TRBV20-1 with TRBJ1-5, with D possibly TRBD1 on 6 matching bases. Trimming removed 6 bases at V and 0 bases at J, with 18 bases between. This CDR3 is built from 16 residues. The germline gives CDR1 DFQATT, CDR2 SNEGSKA (reference sequence). The CDR3 sequence: CSAGLVGAYSNQPQHF. CDR3 coding DNA: TGCAGTGCAGGTCTTGTGGGGGCATATAGCAATCAGCCCCAGCATTTT.

V is TRBV6-1 and J is TRBJ2-1; D uncertain. Germline CDR1 and CDR2: MNHNS and SASEGT. The V end lost 8 bases, the J end lost 5 bases, and 13 bases lay between the germline ends. CDR3 length: 13 amino acids. The CDR3 DNA reads as TGTGCCAGCCCTTCGTCTACGCACAATGAGCAGTTCTTC. Its protein product is CASPSSTHNEQFF.

This clone has at least ten counts. The CDR3 here is CASSQEVTSGPYNEQFF. The CDR3 DNA is TGCGCCAGCAGCCAAGAGGTGACTAGCGGGCCTTACAATGAGCAGTTCTTC. This sequence joins TRBV4-1 and TRBJ2-1, with 10 bases fitting TRBD2. Germline CDR1 is MGHRA and CDR2 is YSYEKL. The CDR3 consists of 17 residues. After removal of 0 bases from V and 4 bases from J, the junction contained 6 bases not matched to a gene.

A few counts support this clone. The CDR3 nucleotides are TGTGCCAGCAGCCCAGGGACAGACTTTGGAAACACCATATATTTT. Its translation is CASSPGTDFGNTIYF. V and J are TRBV12-3 or TRBV12-4 and TRBJ1-3; TRBD1 agrees at 7 bases. The CDR3 runs to 15 residues. V was pared by 6 bases and J by 3 bases, with 8 bases of the junction left unmatched.

This clone was seen at least ten times. This chain connects TRBV6-1 to TRBJ1-5, with D perhaps matching TRBD1 (6 bases). The germline V gene has CDR1 MNHNS and CDR2 SASEGT. Trimming cost V 6 bases and J 5 bases, with 23 bases left between them. CDR3 length: 17 residues. The CDR3 DNA is TGTGCCAGCAGCCCTCAGGGGTTTGGTCGGTCCTATCAGCCCCAGCATTTT. Its protein product is CASSPQGFGRSYQPQHF.

This clone was detected a few times. The rearrangement links TRBV15 to TRBJ2-7; TRBD1 matches 8 bases. Trimming cost V 0 bases and J 4 bases; bases outside gene matches: 8. This CDR3 region has 16 residues. Germline V CDR1 and CDR2: LNHNV, YYDKDF (reference sequence). The CDR3 DNA follows: TGTGCCACCAGCAGAGATGTAGGGGACAGGTATTACGAGCAGTACTTC. Protein sequence: CATSRDVGDRYYEQYF.

As to this clone: Other DNA sequences in the sample encode the same CDR3. The chain couples TRBV25-1 to TRBJ2-3; 12 nucleotides line up with TRBD2. Germline values: CDR1 MGHDK, CDR2 SYGVNS. V gave up 5 bases and J gave up 3 bases; unmatched junction bases: 18. This CDR3 comprises 20 residues. The CDR3 region has the DNA TGTGCCAGCAGTCCCTTTGGTAGGCTAGCGGGAGGGCCGAGGACAGATACGCAGTATTTT. It is translated as CASSPFGRLAGGPRTDTQYF. Full variable domain (rest looked up from reference TRBV25-1 and TRBJ2-3): EADIYQTPRYLVIGTGKKITLECSQTMGHDKMYWYQQDPGMELHLIHYSYGVNSTEKGDLSSESTVSRIRTEHFPLTLESARPSHTSQYLCASSPFGRLAGGPRTDTQYFGPGTRLTVL.

On this clone: One end of the junction does not line up with germline, which may come from a read error. This chain links TRBV20-1 with TRBJ2-7, with TRBD1 matching over 7 bases. CDR1 is DFQATT and CDR2 is SNEGSKA in the germline V gene (reference sequence). There are 13 residues in the CDR3. The CDR3 sequence is CSAPDRVLYERYF. The CDR3 region has the DNA TGCAGTGCCCCCGACAGGGTCCTCTACGAGCGGTACTTC.

This clone qualifies as medium-sized. The gene calls are TRBV27 and TRBJ2-7; no definite D call. CDR3 length: 14 amino acids. Germline CDR1 is MNHEY and CDR2 is SMNVEV (reference sequence). V was shortened by 4 bases and J by 2 bases, with 12 bases between the two germline ends. The CDR3 bases are TGTGCCAGCAGTTCGTGGTCCAGCACCTACGAGCAGTACTTC. This gives the protein CASSSWSSTYEQYF.

The rearrangement uses TRBV5-1 and TRBJ2-7, with TRBD1 as a possible D gene (5 bases). CDR3 length equals 13 residues. Germline values: CDR1 SGHRS, CDR2 YFSETQ. V was shortened by 7 bases and J by 0 bases, with 11 bases between the two germline ends. The CDR3 loop reads CASGPTDSYEQYF. CDR3 nucleotide sequence: TGCGCCAGCGGACCGACAGACTCCTACGAGCAGTACTTC.

About this clone itself: An end of the junction does not agree with germline; a read error may underlie this. The chain is built from TRBV7-9 and TRBJ2-7, with D unclear. CDR1 is SEHNR and CDR2 is FQNEAQ in the germline V gene (reference sequence). The length of the CDR3 is 13 residues. CDR3: CAGSPTPSYDQYF. CDR3 sequence (DNA): TGTGCCGGCAGCCCGACACCTTCCTACGATCAGTACTTC.

This clone was seen ten or more times. The same CDR3 arises from other DNA sequences in this sample as well. The rearrangement uses TRBV20-1 and TRBJ1-1, with 7 bases lining up with TRBD1. This CDR3 has 13 residues. With V trimmed by 1 base and J by 4 bases, 3 bases remained unmatched. Germline V gene data show CDR1 as DFQATT and CDR2 as SNEGSKA (reference sequence). The CDR3 nucleotides read TGCAGTGCTAGAGGACAGGGAGGCACTGAAGCTTTCTTT. Translating gives CSARGQGGTEAFF.

This clone was picked up many times. The rearrangement joins TRBV20-1 to TRBJ2-7; the D gene is possibly TRBD2 (6 bases). Germline V CDR1 and CDR2: DFQATT, SNEGSKA (reference sequence). The CDR3 is made up of 14 amino acids. The CDR3 reads CSANRDSEREEQYF. The CDR3 DNA reads as TGCAGCGCAAACCGGGACTCCGAACGAGAGGAGCAGTACTTC.

The table lists this clone with a few counts. Since a much larger clone is just one base distant, this may be a read error. This sequence joins TRBV29-1 and TRBJ1-2, with 7 positions matching TRBD1. V gave up 4 bases and J gave up 3 bases; unmatched junction bases: 14. The CDR3 runs 16 residues. The germline V gene has CDR1 SQVTM and CDR2 ANQGSEA. The CDR3 DNA reads TGCAGCGTTGTGGTGGGACGACAGGGAGTAGACTATGGCTACACCTTC. The encoded protein is CSVVVGRQGVDYGYTF. Looking up the rest from reference TRBV29-1 and TRBJ1-2 gives the full variable domain: SAVISQKPSRDICQRGTSLTIQCQVDSQVTMMFWYRQQPGQSLTLIATANQGSEATYESGFVIDKFPISRPNLTFSTLTVSNMSPEDSSIYLCSVVVGRQGVDYGYTFGSGTRLTVV.

In this sample, this clone turned up many times. The chain has TRBV5-5 and TRBJ2-5, with 14 bases matching TRBD2. V shed 2 bases, J shed 4 bases, and the junction held 10 bases outside the gene matches. The germline V gene encodes CDR1 SGHKS and CDR2 YYEKEE (reference sequence). The CDR3 contains 18 residues. Here the CDR3 DNA reads TGTGCCAGCAGCTTCGGGACTAGCGGGAGTAAAGTACGAGAGACCCAGTACTTC. Translating gives CASSFGTSGSKVRETQYF.

This clone occurred many times. This chain uses TRBV6-8 with TRBJ1-1; D call uncertain. Germline assignment: CDR1 MNHGY and CDR2 SAAAGT. V dropped 3 bases and J dropped 1 base, with 9 bases sitting between them. This CDR3 spans 14 amino acids. The CDR3 protein is CASSYSQSNTEAFF. The DNA for the CDR3 is TGTGCCAGCAGTTATAGTCAGTCGAACACTGAAGCTTTCTTT.